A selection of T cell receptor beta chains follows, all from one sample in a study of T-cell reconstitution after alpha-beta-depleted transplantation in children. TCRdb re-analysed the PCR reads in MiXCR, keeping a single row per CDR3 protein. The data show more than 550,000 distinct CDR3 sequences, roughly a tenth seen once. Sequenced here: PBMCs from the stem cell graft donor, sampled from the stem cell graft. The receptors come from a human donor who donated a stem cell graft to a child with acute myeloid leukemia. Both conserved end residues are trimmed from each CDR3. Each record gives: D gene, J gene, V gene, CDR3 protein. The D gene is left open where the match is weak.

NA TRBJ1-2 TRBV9 ASSYKASNYGYT
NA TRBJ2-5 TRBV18 ASSLQAQETQY
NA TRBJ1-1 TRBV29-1 SVKNTEAF
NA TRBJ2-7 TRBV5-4 ASGVINEQY
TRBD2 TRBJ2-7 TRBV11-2 ASSLNRLAGWAYEQY
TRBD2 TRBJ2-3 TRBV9 ASSTEGEGDTQY
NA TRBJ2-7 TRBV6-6 ASSRTFYEQY
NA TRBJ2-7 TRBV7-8 ASSSSGFSYEQY
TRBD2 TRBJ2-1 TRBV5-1 ASSSWGLARIELGNEQF
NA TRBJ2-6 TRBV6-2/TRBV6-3 ASSYSKRSGANVLT
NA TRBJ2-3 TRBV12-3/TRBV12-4 ASGVPVLLADTQY
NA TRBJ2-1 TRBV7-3 ASSPSRTSSYNEQF
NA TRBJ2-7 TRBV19 ASSPTSTGSSYEQY
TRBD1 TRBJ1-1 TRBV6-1 ASSLDRVNTEAF
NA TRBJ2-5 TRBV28 ASSLGRGFQETQY
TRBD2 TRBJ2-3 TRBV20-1 SARGGRAGVFTDTQY
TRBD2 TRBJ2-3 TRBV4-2 ASSQEPGRGSTDTQY
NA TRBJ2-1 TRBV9 ASSVATTEQF
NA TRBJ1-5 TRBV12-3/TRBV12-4 ASSSRFSDQPQH
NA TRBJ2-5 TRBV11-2 ASSLDGRSETQY
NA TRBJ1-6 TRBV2 ASIGGSGSPLH